This T cell receptor beta chain was sequenced for a study of cytomegalovirus exposure and HLA in healthy donors. Broader study findings: Per a later analysis, about 17,000 TCR beta sequences showed association with HLA alleles at 0.05 false discovery rate. The authors considered a cluster of highly shared sequence variants likely to be a sequencing artifact.

Both 60 Vbeta primers and 13 Jbeta primers went into the PCR. Clones were read by immunoSEQ multiplex PCR, and TCRdb kept only the in-frame ones, dropping some. The table shows roughly 92,000 clones, with approximately 81% occurring only once. Comment on this clone: Its target is not known.

V was shortened by 5 bases and J by 6 bases, with 18 bases between the two germline ends. The CDR3 length is 15 residues. Germline lookup yields CDR1 LNHDA and CDR2 SQIVND (reference sequence). The V gene is TRBV19, the J gene TRBJ2-3, with D perhaps TRBD2 (5 bases). The sequence was obtained from a woman aged 65 to 85 in good health and CMV-seropositive. Sequenced material: PBMCs. Written as DNA, the CDR3 is TGTGCCAGTAGTCCTGGGCGGGCTAGATCCGATACGCAGTATTTT. As protein: CASSPGRARSDTQYF. Full variable domain (missing parts from reference TRBV19 and TRBJ2-3): DGGITQSPKYLFRKEGQNVTLSCEQNLNHDAMYWYRQDPGQGLRLIYYSQIVNDFQKGDIAEGYSVSREKKESFPLTVTSAQKNPTAFYLCASSPGRARSDTQYFGPGTRLTVL.